Listed below are T cell receptor beta chains from one sample, sequenced in a study of regulatory T cells in long-lasting Graves disease. One entry per CDR3 protein, called by TCRdb with MiXCR from the multiplex PCR reads. The sample comprises about 500,000 distinct CDR3 sequences, 9.5% to 15% of which are singletons, and 7.5% to 9% rests with the top ten. This same sample was also taken into another study, of T cells in Graves' hyperthyroidism and ophthalmopathy.

Sequences were derived from peripheral blood mononuclear cells (PBMCs), sampled at new diagnosis, from a patient treated with antithyroid drugs. Source of these receptors: a woman aged 30 to 39 with Graves disease. CDR3s include the opening cysteine and the closing phenylalanine or tryptophan. The order of the fields is clone size, D gene, V gene, J gene, CDR3 protein, CDR3 DNA. The D gene is left open where the match is weak. Size values are once, few and many counts, or a class for expanded clones, and some rows have none.

>many|TRBD1|TRBV11-2|TRBJ1-4
CASTDTGTGGEKLFF
TGTGCCAGCACCGACACCGGGACAGGGGGAGAAAAACTGTTTTTT
>many|TRBD2|TRBV27|TRBJ2-7
CASSLRAGEQYF
TGTGCCAGCAGTTTACGAGCGGGGGAGCAGTACTTC
>few|.|TRBV28|TRBJ2-7
CASSYRGGQYF
TGTGCCAGCAGTTACAGGGGAGGGCAGTACTTC
>many|.|TRBV19|TRBJ1-2
CASSPGANLPYGYTF
TGTGCCAGTAGTCCCGGGGCAAATCTCCCGTATGGCTACACCTTC
>many|.|TRBV3-1|TRBJ2-7
CASSPDDRVPPFEQYF
TGTGCCAGCAGCCCAGACGATCGGGTCCCCCCTTTCGAGCAGTACTTC
>many|.|TRBV29-1|TRBJ1-2
CSVARGYGYTF
TGCAGCGTTGCGAGGGGCTATGGCTACACCTTC
>few|.|TRBV19|TRBJ1-4
CASSMGRDNEKLFF
TGTGCCAGTAGTATGGGGCGGGATAATGAAAAACTGTTTTTT
>.|.|TRBV5-1|TRBJ2-5
CASSLGGAEETQYF
TGCGCCAGCAGCTTGGGGGGGGCAGAAGAGACCCAGTACTTC
>many|TRBD1|TRBV30|TRBJ2-7
CAWLPPGQGFVSGSYEQYF
TGTGCCTGGCTACCGCCGGGACAGGGTTTTGTATCGGGGTCCTACGAGCAGTACTTC
>once|.|TRBV6-1|TRBJ2-5
CASRGVRSPQETQYF
TGTGCCAGCAGAGGCGTCAGATCCCCACAAGAGACCCAGTACTTC
>.|.|TRBV19|TRBJ1-1
CASWRGDINTEAFF
TGTGCCAGTTGGCGGGGAGATATTAACACTGAAGCTTTCTTT
>many|TRBD2|TRBV24-1|TRBJ2-1
CATSESSGRADSDEQFF
TGTGCCACCAGTGAGTCTAGCGGGAGGGCCGATTCCGATGAGCAGTTCTTC
>.|.|TRBV6-5|TRBJ1-5
CASSYFGSNQPQHF
TGTGCCAGCAGTTACTTTGGTAGCAATCAGCCCCAGCATTTT
>many|TRBD2|TRBV13|TRBJ2-1
CASSSSSGTSYNEQFF
TGTGCCAGCAGCTCGAGTAGCGGGACGTCCTACAATGAGCAGTTCTTC
>many|TRBD2|TRBV5-1|TRBJ2-1
CASSLLAGGGNEQFF
TGCGCCAGCAGCTTACTAGCGGGAGGGGGGAATGAGCAGTTCTTC
>few|TRBD2|TRBV6-1|TRBJ2-1
CASSQILSGSNNEQFF
TGTGCCAGCAGTCAAATCCTTAGCGGGAGTAACAATGAGCAGTTCTTC
>many|.|TRBV2|TRBJ2-1
CASSENRGGNEQFF
TGTGCCAGCAGTGAGAACAGGGGGGGCAATGAGCAGTTCTTC
>few|TRBD2|TRBV20-1|TRBJ2-1
CSARDYSGRGYNEQFF
TGCAGTGCTAGAGATTATAGCGGGAGGGGGTACAATGAGCAGTTCTTC
>few|.|TRBV29-1|TRBJ1-1
CSSRGGLNTEAFF
TGCAGCTCCAGAGGAGGGTTGAACACTGAAGCTTTCTTT
>many|TRBD1|TRBV28|TRBJ2-1
CASSLYMTGSSYNEQFF
TGTGCCAGCAGTTTATATATGACAGGGAGCTCCTACAATGAGCAGTTCTTC
>many|.|TRBV6-2/TRBV6-3|TRBJ1-1
CASSYSMPGTTEAFF
TGTGCCAGCAGTTACTCGATGCCGGGCACCACTGAAGCTTTCTTT
>many|.|TRBV7-9|TRBJ2-1
CASSAASVGEQFF
TGTGCCAGCAGCGCGGCCAGCGTTGGTGAGCAGTTCTTC
>many|TRBD1|TRBV19|TRBJ1-1
CASNDRGRGTEAFF
TGTGCCAGCAATGACAGGGGAAGGGGGACTGAAGCTTTCTTT
>few|.|TRBV12-3/TRBV12-4|TRBJ1-2
CASSSGGGRARLLYGYTF
TGTGCCAGCAGTTCGGGGGGGGGGAGGGCCCGTCTGTTGTATGGCTACACCTTC
>many|TRBD2|TRBV27|TRBJ2-7
CASSPLWRGAYEQYF
TGTGCCAGCAGCCCTCTTTGGCGGGGGGCCTACGAGCAGTACTTC
>few|.|TRBV30|TRBJ2-7
CASSGASSPYEQYF
TGTGCCTCCTCCGGTGCCTCCTCCCCCTACGAGCAGTACTTC
>.|TRBD1|TRBV18|TRBJ2-2
CASSRMSRGPNTGELFF
TGTGCCAGCTCACGCATGAGCAGGGGGCCGAACACCGGGGAGCTGTTTTTT
>many|.|TRBV24-1|TRBJ2-2
CATGSTGNTGELFF
TGTGCCACCGGTTCGACAGGGAACACCGGGGAGCTGTTTTTT
>many|.|TRBV6-1|TRBJ1-6
CASGTGNSPLHF
TGTGCCAGCGGAACAGGCAATTCACCCCTCCACTTT
>many|.|TRBV5-5|TRBJ1-5
CASSSGTGSNQPQHF
TGTGCCAGCAGCTCCGGCACAGGGAGCAATCAGCCCCAGCATTTT